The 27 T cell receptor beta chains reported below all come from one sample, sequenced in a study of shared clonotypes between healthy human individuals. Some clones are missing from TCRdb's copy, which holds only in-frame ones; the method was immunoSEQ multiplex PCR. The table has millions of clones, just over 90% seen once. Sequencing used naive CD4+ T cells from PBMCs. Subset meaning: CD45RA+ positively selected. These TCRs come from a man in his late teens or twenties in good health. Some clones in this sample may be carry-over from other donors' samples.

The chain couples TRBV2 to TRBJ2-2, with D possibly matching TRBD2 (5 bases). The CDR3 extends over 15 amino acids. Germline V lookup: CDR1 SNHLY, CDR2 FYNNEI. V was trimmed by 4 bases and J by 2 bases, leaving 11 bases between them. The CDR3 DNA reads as TGTGCCAGCAGTGTGGAGGACCTTAACACCGGGGAGCTGTTTTTT. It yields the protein CASSVEDLNTGELFF.

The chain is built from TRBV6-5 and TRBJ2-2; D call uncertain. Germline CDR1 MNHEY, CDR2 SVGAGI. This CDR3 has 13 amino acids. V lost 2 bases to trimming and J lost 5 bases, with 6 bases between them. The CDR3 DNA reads TGTGCCAGCAGTTACCACGGGACCGGGGAGCTGTTTTTT. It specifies CASSYHGTGELFF.

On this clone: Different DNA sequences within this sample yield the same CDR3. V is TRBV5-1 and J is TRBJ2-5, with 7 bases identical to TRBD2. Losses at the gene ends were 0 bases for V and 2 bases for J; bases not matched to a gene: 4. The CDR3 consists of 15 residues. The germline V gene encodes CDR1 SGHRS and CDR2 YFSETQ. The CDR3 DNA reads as TGCGCCAGCAGCTTGGGGCTAGCGGTACAAGAGACCCAGTACTTC. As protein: CASSLGLAVQETQYF.

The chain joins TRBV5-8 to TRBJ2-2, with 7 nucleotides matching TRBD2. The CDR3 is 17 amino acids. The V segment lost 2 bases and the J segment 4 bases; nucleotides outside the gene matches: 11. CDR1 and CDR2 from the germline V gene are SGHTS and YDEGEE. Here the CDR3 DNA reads TGTGCCAGCAGCTTCCCTTCGGGGGGAATCCTCACCGGGGAGCTGTTTTTT. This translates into CASSFPSGGILTGELFF.

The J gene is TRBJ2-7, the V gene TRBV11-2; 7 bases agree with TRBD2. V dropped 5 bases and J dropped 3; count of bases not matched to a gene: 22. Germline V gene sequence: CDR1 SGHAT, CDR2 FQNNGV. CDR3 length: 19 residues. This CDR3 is CASSRDLAGSPTLIYEQYF. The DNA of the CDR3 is TGTGCCAGCAGCAGGGATTTAGCGGGTTCCCCCACTTTGATCTACGAGCAGTACTTC.

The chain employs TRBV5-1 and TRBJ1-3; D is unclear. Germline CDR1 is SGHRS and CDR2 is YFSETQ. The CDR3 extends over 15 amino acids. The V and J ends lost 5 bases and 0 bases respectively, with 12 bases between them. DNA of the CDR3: TGCGCCAGCAGGTTGACCGGGATCTCTGGAAACACCATATATTTT. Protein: CASRLTGISGNTIYF. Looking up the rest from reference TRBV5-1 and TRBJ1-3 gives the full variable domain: KAGVTQTPRYLIKTRGQQVTLSCSPISGHRSVSWYQQTPGQGLQFLFEYFSETQRNKGNFPGRFSGRQFSNSRSEMNVSTLELGDSALYLCASRLTGISGNTIYFGEGSWLTVV.

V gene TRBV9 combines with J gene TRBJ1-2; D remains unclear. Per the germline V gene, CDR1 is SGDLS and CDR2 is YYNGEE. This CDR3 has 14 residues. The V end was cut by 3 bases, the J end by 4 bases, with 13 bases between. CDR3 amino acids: CASSGTAAVYGYTF. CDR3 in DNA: TGTGCCAGCAGCGGGACCGCGGCAGTCTATGGCTACACCTTC.

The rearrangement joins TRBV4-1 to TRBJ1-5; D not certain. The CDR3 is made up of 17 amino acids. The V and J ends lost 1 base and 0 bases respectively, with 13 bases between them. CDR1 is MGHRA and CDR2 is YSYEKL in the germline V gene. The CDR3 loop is CASSQGRRGSSNQPQHF. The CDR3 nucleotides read TGCGCCAGCAGCCAAGGGCGGCGGGGAAGTAGCAATCAGCCCCAGCATTTT.

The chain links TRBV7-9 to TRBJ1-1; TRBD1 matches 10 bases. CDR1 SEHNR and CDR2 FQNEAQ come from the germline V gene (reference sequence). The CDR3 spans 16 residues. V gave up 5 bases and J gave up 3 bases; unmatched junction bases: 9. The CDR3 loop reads CASSPRPGQGYTEAFF. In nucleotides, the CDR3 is TGTGCCAGCAGCCCAAGACCGGGACAGGGGTACACTGAAGCTTTCTTT.

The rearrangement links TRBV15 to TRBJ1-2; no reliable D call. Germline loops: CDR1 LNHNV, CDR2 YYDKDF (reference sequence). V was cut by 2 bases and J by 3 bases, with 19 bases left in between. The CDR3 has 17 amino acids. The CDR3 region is CATSRSAVLPLDYGYTF. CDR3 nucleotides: TGTGCCACCAGCAGAAGCGCGGTCTTACCTTTGGACTATGGCTACACCTTC.

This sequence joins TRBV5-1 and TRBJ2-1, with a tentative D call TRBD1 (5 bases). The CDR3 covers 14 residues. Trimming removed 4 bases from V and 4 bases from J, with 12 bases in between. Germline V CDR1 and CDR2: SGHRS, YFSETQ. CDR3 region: CASSPSRQYNEQFF. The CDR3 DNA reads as TGCGCCAGCAGCCCCTCAAGACAGTACAATGAGCAGTTCTTC.

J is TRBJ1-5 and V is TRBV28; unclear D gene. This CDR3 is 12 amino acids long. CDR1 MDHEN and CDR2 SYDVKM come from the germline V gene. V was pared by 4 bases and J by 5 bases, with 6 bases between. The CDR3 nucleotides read TGTGCCAGCAGTTCCGTGGATCAGCCCCAGCATTTT. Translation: CASSSVDQPQHF.

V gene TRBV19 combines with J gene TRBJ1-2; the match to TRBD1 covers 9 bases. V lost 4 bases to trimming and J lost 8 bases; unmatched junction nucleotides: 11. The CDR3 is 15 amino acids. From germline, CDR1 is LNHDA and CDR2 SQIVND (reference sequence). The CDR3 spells CASSTPGQGRGGYTF. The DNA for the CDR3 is TGTGCCAGTAGTACTCCGGGACAGGGCCGGGGCGGCTACACCTTC. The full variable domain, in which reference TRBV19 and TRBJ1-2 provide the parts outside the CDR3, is DGGITQSPKYLFRKEGQNVTLSCEQNLNHDAMYWYRQDPGQGLRLIYYSQIVNDFQKGDIAEGYSVSREKKESFPLTVTSAQKNPTAFYLCASSTPGQGRGGYTFGSGTRLTVV.

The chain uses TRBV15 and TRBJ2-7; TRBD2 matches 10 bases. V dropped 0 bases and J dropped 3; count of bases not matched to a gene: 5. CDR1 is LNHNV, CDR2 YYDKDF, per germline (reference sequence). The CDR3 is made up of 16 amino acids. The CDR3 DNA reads TGTGCCACCAGCAGAGATTGGGCTAGCGGGAGCTACGAGCAGTACTTC. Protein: CATSRDWASGSYEQYF.

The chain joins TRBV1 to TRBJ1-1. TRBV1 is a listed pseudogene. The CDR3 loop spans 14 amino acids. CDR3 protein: CTSSQEWVHTEAFF. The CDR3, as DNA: TGCACCAGCAGCCAAGAATGGGTTCACACTGAAGCTTTCTTT.

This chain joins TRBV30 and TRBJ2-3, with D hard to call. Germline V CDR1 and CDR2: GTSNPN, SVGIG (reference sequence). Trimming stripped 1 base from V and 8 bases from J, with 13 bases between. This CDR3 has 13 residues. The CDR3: CAWSGTPLGTQYF. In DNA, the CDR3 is TGTGCCTGGAGTGGAACCCCTCTGGGTACGCAGTATTTT.

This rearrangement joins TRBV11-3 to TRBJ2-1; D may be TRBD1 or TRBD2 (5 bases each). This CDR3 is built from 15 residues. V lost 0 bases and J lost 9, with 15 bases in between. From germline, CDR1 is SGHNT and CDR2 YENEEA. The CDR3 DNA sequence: TGTGCCAGCAGCTTAGATGGGGACCAGCGCGGTGAGCAGTTCTTC. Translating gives CASSLDGDQRGEQFF.

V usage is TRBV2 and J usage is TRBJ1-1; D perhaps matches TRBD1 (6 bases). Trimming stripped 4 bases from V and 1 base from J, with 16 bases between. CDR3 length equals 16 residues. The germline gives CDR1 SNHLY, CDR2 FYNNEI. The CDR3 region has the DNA TGTGCCAGCAGTGGCATTCGGGGGGCAAGGAACACTGAAGCTTTCTTT. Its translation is CASSGIRGARNTEAFF.

The CDR3 sequence is CAWSVVRTGELFF. The CDR3, as DNA: TGTGCCTGGAGTGTTGTGAGGACCGGGGAGCTGTTTTTT. The chain joins TRBV30 to TRBJ2-2; no clear D gene. Germline loops: CDR1 GTSNPN, CDR2 SVGIG (reference sequence). V gave up 0 bases and J gave up 5 bases, with 7 bases separating them. CDR3 length equals 13 residues.

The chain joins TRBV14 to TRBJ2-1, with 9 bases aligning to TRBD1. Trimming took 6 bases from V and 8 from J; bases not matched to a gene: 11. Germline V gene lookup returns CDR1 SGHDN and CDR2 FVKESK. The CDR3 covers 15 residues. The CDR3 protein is CASSPGQGLLYEQFF. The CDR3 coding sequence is TGTGCCAGCAGTCCTGGACAGGGGTTATTATATGAGCAGTTCTTC.

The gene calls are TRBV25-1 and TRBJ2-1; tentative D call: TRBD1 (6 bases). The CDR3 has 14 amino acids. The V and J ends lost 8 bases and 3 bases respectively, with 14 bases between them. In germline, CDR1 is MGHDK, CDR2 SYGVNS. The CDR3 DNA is TGTGCCAGCGGGGGCGTCGGGCTCTACAATGAGCAGTTCTTC. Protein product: CASGGVGLYNEQFF.

The CDR3 bases are TGCGCCAGCCGGGGGGGAGAGAACACTGAAGCTTTCTTT. Translation gives CASRGGENTEAFF. The chain couples TRBV5-1 to TRBJ1-1, with a possible D match to TRBD1 (5 bases). CDR1 and CDR2 (germline): SGHRS, YFSETQ. Trimming took 7 bases from V and 1 from J, leaving 11 bases between them. The CDR3 runs to 13 residues.

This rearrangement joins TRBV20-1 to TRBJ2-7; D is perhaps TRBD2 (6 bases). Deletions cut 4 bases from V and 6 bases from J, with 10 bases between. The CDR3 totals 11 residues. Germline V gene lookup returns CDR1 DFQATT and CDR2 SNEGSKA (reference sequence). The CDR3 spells CSAKEGSEQYF. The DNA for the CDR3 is TGCAGTGCTAAGGAGGGGTCCGAGCAGTACTTC.

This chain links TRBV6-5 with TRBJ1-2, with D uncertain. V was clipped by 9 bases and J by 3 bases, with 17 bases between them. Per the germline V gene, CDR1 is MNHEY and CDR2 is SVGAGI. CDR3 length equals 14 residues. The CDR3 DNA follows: TGTGCCAGTTTCTCTAAGGGTCTCTACTATGGCTACACCTTC. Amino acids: CASFSKGLYYGYTF.

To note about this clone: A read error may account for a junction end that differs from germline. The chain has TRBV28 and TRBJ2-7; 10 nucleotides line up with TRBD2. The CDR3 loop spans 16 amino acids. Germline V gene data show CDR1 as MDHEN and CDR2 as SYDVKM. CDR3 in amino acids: CASSLWESGRAYEQYF. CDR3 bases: TGTGCCAGCAGTTTATGGGAGAGCGGGAGGGCCTATGAGCAGTACTTC.

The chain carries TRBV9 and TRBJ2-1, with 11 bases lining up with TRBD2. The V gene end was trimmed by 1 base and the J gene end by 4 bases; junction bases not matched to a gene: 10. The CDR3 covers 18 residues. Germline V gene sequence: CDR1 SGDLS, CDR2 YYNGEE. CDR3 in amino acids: CASSVRSSGRLGYNEQFF. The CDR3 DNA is TGTGCCAGCAGCGTACGGTCTAGCGGGAGGTTAGGGTACAATGAGCAGTTCTTC.

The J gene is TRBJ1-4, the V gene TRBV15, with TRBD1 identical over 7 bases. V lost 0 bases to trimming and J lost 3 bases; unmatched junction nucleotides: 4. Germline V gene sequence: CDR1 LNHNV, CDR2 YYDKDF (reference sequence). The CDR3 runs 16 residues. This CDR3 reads CATSRDRTGANEKLFF. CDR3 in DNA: TGTGCCACCAGCAGAGATCGAACAGGGGCTAATGAAAAACTGTTTTTT.